These 17 T cell receptor beta chains were all obtained from the same sample, sequenced in a study of cytomegalovirus exposure and HLA in healthy donors (dated by TCRdb to 2015 to 2018). The method behind the library was the immunoSEQ multiplex PCR assay. For the multiplex PCR, a mixture combining 60 forward primers for TCR Vbeta segments and 13 reverse primers for TCR Jbeta segments was used. Held by TCRdb, this immuneACCESS table contains in-frame sequences only and omits some clones. Under half of the omission traces to an unresolved V gene where checked; the cause of the rest is unknown. The sample table records roughly 180,000 clones; roughly 9.4% of these occur just once. Clones ranked in the top ten supply 1% to 1.5% of the sample. Sequences were obtained from PBMCs. Receptors originate from a woman aged 25 to 39 in good health and CMV-seropositive.

V usage is TRBV14 and J usage is TRBJ1-2, with D tentatively TRBD1 (5 bases). This CDR3 is 16 amino acids long. CDR1 and CDR2 from the germline V gene are SGHDN and FVKESK. V was trimmed by 6 bases and J by 2 bases, leaving 19 bases between them. CDR3 amino acids: CASSPLEGRENYGYTF. The CDR3 bases are TGTGCCAGCAGTCCTTTGGAGGGCAGGGAGAACTATGGCTACACCTTC.

This clone has just a few counts. The chain combines TRBV5-5 with TRBJ1-5; D call uncertain. V shed 4 bases and J shed 4 bases, with 12 bases lying between them. This CDR3 has 14 residues. Germline V gene lookup returns CDR1 SGHKS and CDR2 YYEKEE (reference sequence). Written as DNA, the CDR3 is TGTGCCAGCAGCCGCGCGCCATCTAATCAGCCCCAGCATTTT. Its translation: CASSRAPSNQPQHF.

This clone was seen a few times. CDR3 region: CASSGTVFTEAFF. The CDR3 coding sequence is TGCGCCAGCAGCGGGACAGTGTTCACTGAAGCTTTCTTT. This rearrangement joins TRBV10-1 to TRBJ1-1; 7 nucleotides align to TRBD1. The V gene's germline CDR1 is WNHNN and CDR2 SYGVQD (reference sequence). This CDR3 has 13 amino acids. J was trimmed by 4 bases and V by 6 bases; bases with no gene match: 5.

V usage is TRBV29-1 and J usage is TRBJ1-1, with D perhaps matching TRBD1 (6 bases). V was pared by 3 bases and J by 1 base, with 6 bases between. Germline V lookup: CDR1 SQVTM, CDR2 ANQGSEA. The CDR3 consists of 12 residues. The CDR3 DNA reads TGCAGCGTTGACAGGGGGAACACTGAAGCTTTCTTT. This translates into CSVDRGNTEAFF.

CDR3 region: CASSLAGTGYVEAFF. Here the CDR3 DNA reads TGTGCCAGCAGCTTAGCGGGGACAGGGTATGTTGAAGCTTTCTTT. The J gene is TRBJ1-1, the V gene TRBV7-2; 9 bases match TRBD1. V shed 0 bases, J shed 7 bases, and the junction held 6 bases outside the gene matches. CDR3 length equals 15 residues. Germline CDR1 SGHTA, CDR2 FQGNSA.

Only a few counts were recorded for this clone. This rearrangement joins TRBV27 to TRBJ2-7; possibly TRBD1 for D (6 bases). V dropped 10 bases and J dropped 0 bases, with 10 bases sitting between them. The CDR3 length is 12 residues. Germline loops: CDR1 MNHEY, CDR2 SMNVEV (reference sequence). The CDR3 here is CATRDNSYEQYF. The DNA for the CDR3 is TGTGCCACCCGGGACAACTCCTACGAGCAGTACTTC.

This clone turned up a few times. The chain joins TRBV6-6 to TRBJ2-7; no clear D gene. This CDR3 spans 15 amino acids. Trimming took off 3 bases at V and 4 bases at J, with 16 bases between the two ends. Germline values: CDR1 MNHNY, CDR2 SVGAGI (reference sequence). The CDR3 DNA sequence: TGTGCCAGCAGTTATAACGGCCCAACAGATTACGAGCAGTACTTC. It encodes CASSYNGPTDYEQYF.

The chain is built from TRBV5-6 and TRBJ2-4, with 7 bases aligning to TRBD2. Germline V gene data show CDR1 as SGHDT and CDR2 as YYEEEE. Trimming removed 0 bases from V and 3 bases from J; junction bases left unmatched: 6. The CDR3 is made up of 16 amino acids. The CDR3 sequence: CASSLVQAGDKNIQYF. The CDR3 nucleotides read TGTGCCAGCAGCTTGGTACAGGCGGGAGACAAAAACATTCAGTACTTC.

This chain uses TRBV14 with TRBJ1-1, with D maybe TRBD1 (5 bases). V dropped 4 bases and J dropped 10 bases, with 16 bases sitting between them. This CDR3 has 13 amino acids. Germline V lookup: CDR1 SGHDN, CDR2 FVKESK. CDR3 residues: CASSPQVSLGAFF. The CDR3 bases are TGTGCCAGCAGCCCACAGGTCTCGTTGGGAGCTTTCTTT. Variable domain in full (rest from reference TRBV14 and TRBJ1-1): EAGVTQFPSHSVIEKGQTVTLRCDPISGHDNLYWYRRVMGKEIKFLLHFVKESKQDESGMPNNRFLAERTGGTYSTLKVQPAELEDSGVYFCASSPQVSLGAFFGQGTRLTVV.

The chain is built from TRBV4-2 and TRBJ2-1, with D possibly TRBD1 on 5 matching bases. Trimming cost V 0 bases and J 10 bases, with 10 bases left between them. The V gene's germline CDR1 is LGHNA and CDR2 YNFKEQ. This CDR3 has 13 residues. CDR3 loop: CASSQDGWTEQFF. In DNA, the CDR3 is TGTGCCAGCAGCCAAGATGGGTGGACAGAGCAGTTCTTC.

The chain employs TRBV9 and TRBJ2-3; 9 positions match TRBD2. V dropped 3 bases and J dropped 5; count of bases not matched to a gene: 10. The germline gives CDR1 SGDLS, CDR2 YYNGEE. This CDR3 comprises 16 residues. CDR3 nucleotide sequence: TGTGCCAGCAGCGCTGGAGGACTAGCGACGCGAGATACGCAGTATTTT. Amino acid sequence: CASSAGGLATRDTQYF.

This clone was detected only a few times. V and J are TRBV30 and TRBJ1-2; no clear D. This CDR3 region has 13 residues. V lost 0 bases and J 5 bases, leaving 10 bases between the germline ends. Germline CDR1 and CDR2: GTSNPN and SVGIG (reference sequence). The CDR3 spells CAWSVSQAYGYTF. The CDR3 nucleotides are TGTGCCTGGAGTGTAAGCCAGGCTTATGGCTACACCTTC.

This clone was counted a few times. V usage is TRBV29-1 and J usage is TRBJ2-1; D may be TRBD2 (5 bases). V was cut by 0 bases and J by 10 bases, with 10 bases left in between. The germline gives CDR1 SQVTM, CDR2 ANQGSEA. This CDR3 is built from 12 residues. Written as DNA, the CDR3 is TGCAGCGTTGAAGATCTGGAGCGGGAGCAGTTCTTC. It specifies CSVEDLEREQFF.

This clone occurred a few times. The chain links TRBV4-1 to TRBJ2-1; 8 bases line up with TRBD2. V shed 3 bases, J shed 8 bases, and the junction held 12 bases outside the gene matches. This CDR3 comprises 16 residues. The germline gives CDR1 MGHRA, CDR2 YSYEKL. For the CDR3, the DNA is TGCGCCAGCAGCCACGGACCCTTACCGGGGGGGGATGAGCAGTTCTTC. This encodes CASSHGPLPGGDEQFF.

The rearrangement joins TRBV30 to TRBJ2-5; maybe TRBD1 (6 bases). CDR3 length: 13 amino acids. Germline V gives CDR1 GTSNPN, CDR2 SVGIG (reference sequence). V lost 5 bases to trimming and J lost 5 bases, with 15 bases between them. DNA of the CDR3: TGTGCCTGGTCTCGGGACAAGCCGGAGACCCAGTACTTC. As protein: CAWSRDKPETQYF.

The V and J genes are TRBV7-8 and TRBJ2-1, with 7 bases that match TRBD2. V was pared by 2 bases and J by 4 bases, with 11 bases of the junction left unmatched. CDR3 length equals 17 residues. Germline V gene sequence: CDR1 SGHVS, CDR2 FQNEAQ. This chain's CDR3 is CASSLQLAWPSYNEQFF. DNA for the CDR3: TGTGCCAGCAGCTTACAACTAGCGTGGCCCTCATACAATGAGCAGTTCTTC.

This clone occurred a few times. V usage is TRBV5-8 and J usage is TRBJ2-5; 13 bases agree with TRBD2. Trimming took 4 bases from V and 1 from J; bases not matched to a gene: 4. The CDR3 spans 16 residues. The germline CDR1 and CDR2 sequences are SGHTS and YDEGEE. The CDR3 coding sequence is TGTGCCAGCAGCGAGGGACTAGCGGGACCCCAAGAGACCCAGTACTTC. Amino acid sequence: CASSEGLAGPQETQYF.